Following are 21 T cell receptor beta chains from one sample sequenced in a study of Graves' ophthalmopathy and Graves' hyperthyroidism listed by TCRdb under 2018. The sequencer listed for this sample is Illumina HiSeq 2000. TCR beta CDR3 regions were amplified from RNA transcripts for repertoire sequencing. The first round of RT-PCR was done with HTBI primers and the Qiagen OneStep RT-PCR kit, and was followed by a second round of multiplex PCR, then size selection and purification. TCRdb passed the public sequencing reads through fastp at Q25 and MiXCR, retaining productive beta sequences. Each CDR3 protein gets just one entry, which takes the most common genes and DNA from the rows behind it. Counted in this sample were about 640,000 distinct CDR3 sequences; about two fifths of them appeared once. The ten largest clones capture under 3.5% of the sample. Sequences were obtained from peripheral blood. All receptors derive from an adult man with Graves' ophthalmopathy.

In its sample, this clonotype was seen a few times. The chain links TRBV6-5 to TRBJ1-5, with D hard to call. Germline CDR1 reads MNHEY; CDR2 reads SVGAGI. CDR3 size: 15 residues. Trimming left V 0 bases short and J 2 bases short, with 8 bases between. The CDR3 reads CASSYSGRGNQPQHF. The CDR3 DNA reads TGTGCCAGCAGTTACTCGGGGAGGGGCAATCAGCCCCAGCATTTT.

V and J are TRBV10-3 and TRBJ1-6, with D unresolved. V shed 4 bases and J shed 16 bases, with 14 bases lying between them. This CDR3 has 12 residues. Germline CDR1 reads ENHRY; CDR2 reads SYGVKD. The CDR3 loop is CAISATSRLLHF. The CDR3 nucleotides read TGTGCCATCAGTGCGACTAGCAGGCTTCTCCACTTT.

In its sample, this clonotype was seen many times. V and J are TRBV2 and TRBJ1-5; D is uncertain. The length of the CDR3 is 13 residues. Germline CDR1 reads SNHLY; CDR2 reads FYNNEI. Deletions cut 3 bases from V and 5 bases from J, with 8 bases between. CDR3 bases: TGTGCCAGCAGTGAGGTCAGCTATCAGCCCCAGCATTTT. This gives the protein CASSEVSYQPQHF.

The rearrangement joins TRBV11-2 to TRBJ1-4; D is uncertain. CDR1 and CDR2 from the germline V gene are SGHAT and FQNNGV. The CDR3 has 13 residues. CDR3 bases: TGTGCGCTTGGACGGAACACTGGGGAAAAACTGTTTTTT. This translates into CALGRNTGEKLFF.

This clonotype was seen many times. This chain uses TRBV9 with TRBJ1-5; TRBD1 might be the D (5 bases). From germline, CDR1 is SGDLS and CDR2 YYNGEE. The CDR3 loop spans 14 amino acids. V shed 4 bases and J shed 2 bases, with 10 bases lying between them. CDR3 nucleotides: TGTGCCAGCAGCCAAGGGACCGGCAATCAGCCCCAGCATTTT. This sequence encodes CASSQGTGNQPQHF.

The table lists this clonotype with many counts. The chain joins TRBV9 to TRBJ2-5; 10 bases are shared with TRBD2. The length of the CDR3 is 16 residues. Trimming took 4 bases from V and 6 from J; bases not matched to a gene: 12. Germline CDR1 and CDR2: SGDLS and YYNGEE. The CDR3 bases are TGTGCCAGCAGCCCTCGCGGGTCTAGCGGGAGTCAGACCCAGTACTTC. Encoded protein: CASSPRGSSGSQTQYF. Full variable domain (outside the CDR3, taken from reference TRBV9 and TRBJ2-5): DSGVTQTPKHLITATGQRVTLRCSPRSGDLSVYWYQQSLDQGLQFLIQYYNGEERAKGNILERFSAQQFPDLHSELNLSSLELGDSALYFCASSPRGSSGSQTQYFGPGTRLLVL.

This clonotype was seen repeatedly, ten times or more. This chain links TRBV5-1 with TRBJ1-2; 7 bases line up with TRBD1. Looked up from germline, CDR1 is SGHRS and CDR2 is YFSETQ. This CDR3 is 15 amino acids long. V was pared by 3 bases and J by 6 bases, with 11 bases of the junction left unmatched. This chain's CDR3 is CASSSPQQGEDGYTF. The CDR3 coding sequence is TGCGCCAGCAGCTCGCCCCAGCAGGGGGAGGATGGCTACACCTTC.

This chain joins TRBV7-3 and TRBJ1-1, with D uncertain. The length of the CDR3 is 13 residues. V gave up 4 bases and J gave up 4 bases, with 10 bases separating them. Germline V gives CDR1 SGHTA, CDR2 FQGTGA. In DNA, the CDR3 is TGTGCCAGCAGCTCCCGGGGTGTCACTGAAGCTTTCTTT. This translates into CASSSRGVTEAFF.

As to this clonotype: A much larger clone sits a single nucleotide away, making a read error possible. The chain employs TRBV7-9 and TRBJ1-3; the match to TRBD1 covers 8 bases. The CDR3 is 15 amino acids. The germline CDR1 and CDR2 sequences are SEHNR and FQNEAQ (reference sequence). V lost 5 bases, J lost 4 bases, and 7 bases stayed unmatched. The CDR3 is CASSRGQERGNTIYF. The CDR3 DNA is TGTGCCAGCAGCCGGGGACAGGAGCGAGGAAACACCATATATTTT.

The J gene is TRBJ2-3, the V gene TRBV15, with 7 bases aligning to TRBD2. The CDR3 sequence is 17 residues long. Germline CDR1 reads LNHNV; CDR2 reads YYDKDF (reference sequence). V gave up 5 bases and J gave up 4 bases; unmatched junction bases: 15. The CDR3 spells CATSFGATSLSADTQYF. CDR3 bases: TGTGCCACCAGCTTTGGCGCGACTAGCCTTAGCGCAGATACGCAGTATTTT.

At least ten counts were recorded for this clonotype. The chain employs TRBV7-8 and TRBJ1-5; no firm D call. The CDR3 has 14 amino acids. Germline loops: CDR1 SGHVS, CDR2 FQNEAQ. The V end lost 2 bases, the J end lost 6 bases, and 11 bases lay between the germline ends. The CDR3 is CASSLSGAGQPQHF. The CDR3 coding sequence is TGTGCCAGCAGCTTAAGTGGCGCAGGTCAGCCCCAGCATTTT. The full variable domain, completed using reference TRBV7-8 and TRBJ1-5, is GAGVSQSPRYKVAKRGQDVALRCDPISGHVSLFWYQQALGQGPEFLTYFQNEAQLDKSGLPSDRFFAERPEGSVSTLKIQRTQQEDSAVYLCASSLSGAGQPQHFGDGTRLSIL.

This clonotype was counted a few times. This CDR3 reads CAWSPRMNTEAFF. As DNA, the CDR3 is TGTGCCTGGAGTCCCCGGATGAACACTGAAGCTTTCTTT. V is TRBV30 and J is TRBJ1-1; D uncertain. The CDR3 consists of 13 residues. From germline, CDR1 is GTSNPN and CDR2 SVGIG (reference sequence). V lost 2 bases and J 0 bases, leaving 7 bases between the germline ends.

This clonotype occurred many times. The genes are TRBV19 and TRBJ1-2, with unresolved D. Germline lookup yields CDR1 LNHDA and CDR2 SQIVND (reference sequence). The V end lost 3 bases, the J end lost 4 bases, and 6 bases lay between the germline ends. The CDR3 extends over 12 amino acids. The DNA of the CDR3 is TGTGCCAGTAGTATTAAAAGCTATGGCTACACCTTC. It encodes CASSIKSYGYTF.

The rearrangement joins TRBV5-1 to TRBJ1-4; 7 bases match TRBD1. The CDR3 has 14 amino acids. V gave up 2 bases and J gave up 7 bases; unmatched junction bases: 5. Germline CDR1 and CDR2: SGHRS and YFSETQ. The CDR3 nucleotides are TGCGCCAGCAGCTTACAGGGGTCGAGTGAAAAACTGTTTTTT. This encodes CASSLQGSSEKLFF.

The chain links TRBV12-3 or TRBV12-4 to TRBJ1-1; D gene ambiguous. This CDR3 comprises 13 residues. V was shortened by 3 bases and J by 4 bases, with 9 bases between the two germline ends. The CDR3 region is CASSFSGFTEAFF. The CDR3 DNA sequence: TGTGCCAGCAGTTTTTCGGGGTTCACTGAAGCTTTCTTT.

CDR3: CASSLAETSRVPPPAFF. In nucleotides, the CDR3 is TGCGCCAGCAGCTTGGCCGAGACCTCTCGGGTCCCACCCCCAGCTTTCTTT. The chain links TRBV5-1 to TRBJ1-1, with unresolved D. The V gene lost 0 bases and the J gene lost 10 bases, with 25 bases spanning the gap. The CDR3 sequence is 17 residues long. Germline V gene data show CDR1 as SGHRS and CDR2 as YFSETQ. Variable domain in full (rest from reference TRBV5-1 and TRBJ1-1): KAGVTQTPRYLIKTRGQQVTLSCSPISGHRSVSWYQQTPGQGLQFLFEYFSETQRNKGNFPGRFSGRQFSNSRSEMNVSTLELGDSALYLCASSLAETSRVPPPAFFGQGTRLTVV.

The CDR3 spells CASSLETVSNQPQHF. CDR3 in DNA: TGTGCCAGCAGCTTGGAGACGGTTAGCAATCAGCCCCAGCATTTT. The genes are TRBV5-7 and TRBJ1-5; D call uncertain. TRBV5-7 counts as an open reading frame of uncertain function. The germline V and J ends were trimmed by 0 bases and 0 bases, with 7 bases remaining between them. The length of the CDR3 is 15 residues.

This clonotype was seen at least ten times. The chain recombines TRBV29-1 with TRBJ2-7; 10 nucleotides line up with TRBD1. The CDR3 loop spans 12 amino acids. Germline CDR1 SQVTM, CDR2 ANQGSEA. V dropped 5 bases and J dropped 5; count of bases not matched to a gene: 3. The CDR3 nucleotides are TGCAGCGTTCCCGGGACAGGGGACGAGCAGTACTTC. It specifies CSVPGTGDEQYF.

This clonotype was detected ten times or more. V usage is TRBV9 and J usage is TRBJ2-5; weak D call: TRBD1 (5 bases). Trimming shortened V by 6 bases and J by 5 bases, and 17 bases separated the two germline ends. Germline V lookup: CDR1 SGDLS, CDR2 YYNGEE. CDR3 length: 14 residues. CDR3 residues: CASTRGSQGETQYF. As DNA, the CDR3 is TGTGCCAGCACCCGTGGCAGCCAGGGTGAGACCCAGTACTTC. Based on the CDR3 plus reference TRBV9 and TRBJ2-5, the full variable domain is DSGVTQTPKHLITATGQRVTLRCSPRSGDLSVYWYQQSLDQGLQFLIQYYNGEERAKGNILERFSAQQFPDLHSELNLSSLELGDSALYFCASTRGSQGETQYFGPGTRLLVL.

This clonotype was counted at least ten times. The gene calls are TRBV7-8 and TRBJ1-4; a weak D match, TRBD1 (6 bases). CDR3 length equals 14 residues. The germline V gene has CDR1 SGHVS and CDR2 FQNEAQ. Trimming left V 1 base short and J 10 bases short, with 13 bases between. The CDR3 region has the DNA TGTGCCAGCAGCTTAGTGCCAGGAGGGGGAAAACTGTTTTTT. The encoded protein is CASSLVPGGGKLFF.

This clonotype was found many times. The J gene is TRBJ1-2, the V gene TRBV11-2; D is undetermined. Trimming took off 5 bases at V and 4 bases at J, with 8 bases between the two ends. Per germline, CDR1 SGHAT and CDR2 FQNNGV. The CDR3 loop spans 12 amino acids. The CDR3: CASSPEGYGYTF. The CDR3 coding sequence is TGTGCCAGCAGCCCGGAGGGCTATGGCTACACCTTC.